This TCR beta chain was sequenced for a study of T cell repertoires in aging, cancer and after chemotherapy. About this clonotype itself: Its specificity is unknown.

A mixed TRB-A/B primer pool amplified rearranged TRB by multiplex touch-down PCR. TCRdb redid the calling of the multiplex PCR reads with MiXCR, one entry per CDR3 protein. The sample includes approximately 2,300 distinct CDR3 sequences, roughly 25% of them seen just once. Peripheral blood genomic DNA, not sorted cells or RNA, was the template. Germline V lookup: CDR1 SGHTA, CDR2 FQGNSA. The CDR3 sequence is 15 residues long. V was pared by 7 bases and J by 5 bases, with 5 bases of the junction left unmatched. The study, taken as a whole, reports: In healthy donors, age-related TCR diversity loss mainly reflected lost richness. Untreated cancer patients had significantly lower blood TCR diversity than age-matched healthy donors. Immunological memory after chemotherapy cannot be judged from the repertoire data. In each cancer cohort, median generation probability increased across chemotherapy, suggesting thymic output rebounded.

This rearrangement joins TRBV7-2 to TRBJ2-2; 12 nucleotides line up with TRBD2. The TCR originated in a human donor with a solid tumor. The material sequenced was blood. The DNA of the CDR3 is TGTGCCAGCATCTCTCTAGCGGGAGGGACCGGGGAGCTGTTTTTT. As protein: CASISLAGGTGELFF. Combining the CDR3 with reference TRBV7-2 and TRBJ2-2 gives the whole variable domain GAGVSQSPSNKVTEKGKDVELRCDPISGHTALYWYRQSLGQGLEFLIYFQGNSAPDKSGLPSDRFSAERTGGSVSTLTIQRTQQEDSAVYLCASISLAGGTGELFFGEGSRLTVL.